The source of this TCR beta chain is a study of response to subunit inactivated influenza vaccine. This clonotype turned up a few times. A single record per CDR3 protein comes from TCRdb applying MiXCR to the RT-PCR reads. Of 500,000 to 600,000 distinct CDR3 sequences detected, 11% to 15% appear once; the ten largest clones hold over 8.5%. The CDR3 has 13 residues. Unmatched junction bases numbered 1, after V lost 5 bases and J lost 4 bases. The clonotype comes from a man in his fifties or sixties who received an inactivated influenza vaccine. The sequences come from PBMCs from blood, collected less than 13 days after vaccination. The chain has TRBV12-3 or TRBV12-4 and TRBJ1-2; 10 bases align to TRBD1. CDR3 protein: CASSGTGAYGYTF. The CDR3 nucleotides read TGTGCCAGCAGTGGGACAGGGGCCTATGGCTACACCTTC.